The 3 T cell receptor beta chains given below trace back to one sample, sequenced in a study of blood T cell repertoires in COVID-19. Here immunoSEQ multiplex PCR was the method, and the copy in TCRdb shows in-frame clones only, minus some. The sample carries fewer than 45,000 clones, just under 75% recorded once. Sequenced input: peripheral blood. Source of these receptors: a man aged 65 to 85 with COVID-19, enrolled during active disease.

J is TRBJ2-7 and V is TRBV2; 10 nucleotides agree with TRBD2. Per germline, CDR1 SNHLY and CDR2 FYNNEI. Trimming took 11 bases from V and 2 from J; bases not matched to a gene: 9. CDR3 length: 14 residues. The CDR3 spells CAGLSSGGPYEQYF. The CDR3 nucleotides read TGTGCCGGGCTAAGTAGCGGGGGGCCCTACGAGCAGTACTTC.

This clone turned up a few times. V gene TRBV24-1 combines with J gene TRBJ1-4, with D hard to call. V lost 1 base and J lost 1, with 15 bases in between. This CDR3 is 18 amino acids long. Per germline, CDR1 KGHDR and CDR2 SFDVKD. CDR3 nucleotides: TGTGCCACCAGTGATTTATGGGTTCCCGAGGAAACTAATGAAAAACTGTTTTTT. Its translation: CATSDLWVPEETNEKLFF.

The chain combines TRBV30 with TRBJ2-7, with D tentatively TRBD1 (6 bases). V was cut by 2 bases and J by 2 bases, with 13 bases left in between. The CDR3 length is 14 residues. Germline lookup yields CDR1 GTSNPN and CDR2 SVGIG (reference sequence). For the CDR3, the DNA is TGTGCCTGGAGTATCACAGGGTACACCTACGAGCAGTACTTC. This translates into CAWSITGYTYEQYF.